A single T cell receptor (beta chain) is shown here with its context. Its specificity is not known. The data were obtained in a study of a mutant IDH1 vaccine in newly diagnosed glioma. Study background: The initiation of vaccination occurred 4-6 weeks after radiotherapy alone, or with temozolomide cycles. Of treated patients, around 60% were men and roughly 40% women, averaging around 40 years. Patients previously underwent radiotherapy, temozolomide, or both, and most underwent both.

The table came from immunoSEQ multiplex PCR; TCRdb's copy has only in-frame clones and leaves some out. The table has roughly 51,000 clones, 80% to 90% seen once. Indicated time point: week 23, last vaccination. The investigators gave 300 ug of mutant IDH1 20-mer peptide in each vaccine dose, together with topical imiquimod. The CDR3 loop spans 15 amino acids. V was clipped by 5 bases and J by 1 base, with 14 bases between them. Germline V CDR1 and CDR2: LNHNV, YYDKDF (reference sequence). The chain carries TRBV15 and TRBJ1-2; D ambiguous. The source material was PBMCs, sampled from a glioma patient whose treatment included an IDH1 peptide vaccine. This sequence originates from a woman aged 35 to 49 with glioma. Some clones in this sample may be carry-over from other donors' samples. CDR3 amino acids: CATSLFSGGNYGYTF. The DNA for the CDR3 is TGTGCCACCAGCCTTTTTTCAGGAGGTAACTATGGCTACACCTTC.